A single count supports the clone carrying this T cell receptor (beta chain). The germline V gene encodes CDR1 SGHNT and CDR2 YENEEA. J lost 0 bases, V lost 0 bases, and 4 bases had no gene match. The CDR3 covers 16 residues. The sample comes from a study of blood T cell repertoires in COVID-19. For the study at large: Acute-phase and convalescent COVID-19 samples originated in the United States, Italy and Spain. PBMCs, B-cell-depleted T cells, or T cells were the source of the cDNA or gDNA that made up the material.

Profiling relied on immunoSEQ multiplex PCR, and the TCRdb table lists in-frame clones only, not all of them. The top ten hold approximately 9% of the sample, which has about 200,000 clones, 80% to 85% seen once. The sequencing input was PBMCs or T cells enriched from blood (not recorded which). This TCR was sampled from a woman between 45 and 65 years old with acute COVID-19. The rearrangement joins TRBV11-3 to TRBJ1-1; 7 positions match TRBD1. CDR3 sequence (DNA): TGTGCCAGCAGCTTAGACGGGACAGCCTTGAACACTGAAGCTTTCTTT. This codes for CASSLDGTALNTEAFF.